A single T cell receptor (beta chain) is shown here with its context. Here immunoSEQ multiplex PCR was the method, and the copy in TCRdb shows in-frame clones only, minus some. There are 350,000 to 450,000 clones in the sample; 75% to 95% occur only once, and around 6.4% lies in the top ten. The entry originates in a study of control samples from healthy donors and cancer patients. The CDR3 runs to 14 residues. CDR1 and CDR2 (germline): LNHDA, SQIVND (reference sequence). Trimming pared 9 bases from V and 7 bases from J, leaving 21 bases between. The chain is built from TRBV19 and TRBJ1-1; TRBD1 might be the D (5 bases). Source material: PBMCs. The source is a man in his forties with head and neck cancer. The CDR3 sequence: CASTPGGPDYEAFF. DNA of the CDR3: TGTGCCAGCACCCCGGGGGGTCCAGACTATGAAGCTTTCTTT.